The 27 T cell receptor beta chains below come from one sample, sequenced in a study of post-analysis software for immune sequencing data. Study-wide findings and caveats: Among five TRBV segments more frequent in patients than controls were TRBV5-6, TRBV5-1 and TRBV20-1.

No antigen has been assigned to these receptors. cDNA libraries of TCR beta carried unique molecular identifiers. TCRdb independently ran MiXCR on the PCR reads; one entry per CDR3 protein. The sample shows hundreds of thousands of distinct CDR3 sequences, 25% to 30% of them seen only once. Sequences were obtained from blood. These receptors all stem from a girl under 18 with multiple sclerosis.

In its sample, this clonotype was seen a few times. The chain joins TRBV28 to TRBJ2-7; 8 bases align to TRBD2. The CDR3 spans 14 residues. Germline assignment: CDR1 MDHEN and CDR2 SYDVKM. With V trimmed by 5 bases and J by 4 bases, 7 bases remained unmatched. Here the CDR3 DNA reads TGTGCCAGCAGTATACTAGCGGAGGTTTACGAGCAGTACTTC. Translation: CASSILAEVYEQYF.

Regarding this clonotype: A read error may account for a junction end that differs from germline. V is TRBV7-7 and J is TRBJ2-3; TRBD1 agrees at 7 bases. This CDR3 is 14 amino acids long. In germline, CDR1 is SSHAT, CDR2 FNYEAQ (reference sequence). CDR3 DNA sequence: TGTGCTAGCAGCCCCGACAGGGACACAGATACGCAGTATTTT. The encoded protein is CASSPDRDTDTQYF.

V gene TRBV2 combines with J gene TRBJ2-6; D uncertain. Per germline, CDR1 SNHLY and CDR2 FYNNEI. The CDR3 spans 15 residues. The germline V and J ends were trimmed by 6 bases and 2 bases, with 11 bases remaining between them. The CDR3 DNA reads as TGTGCCAGCAGCCTACAAGTGGCTGGGGCCAACGTCCTGACTTTC. This gives the protein CASSLQVAGANVLTF.

The chain recombines TRBV7-2 with TRBJ2-5; D perhaps matches TRBD2 (5 bases). With 5 bases removed from V and 5 bases from J, the gap between germline ends came to 18 bases. This CDR3 spans 15 amino acids. Germline V gives CDR1 SGHTA, CDR2 FQGNSA. In DNA form, the CDR3 reads TGTGCCAGCAGCCCTCTTCTAGGGAGTCGGGAGACCCAGTACTTC. Its protein product is CASSPLLGSRETQYF.

This clonotype was picked up many times. The V gene is TRBV10-3, the J gene TRBJ2-1; D possibly corresponds to TRBD2 (5 bases). The V gene's germline CDR1 is ENHRY and CDR2 SYGVKD. The CDR3 is 13 residues long. V was cut by 7 bases and J by 4 bases, with 11 bases left in between. The CDR3 reads CAITGIGYNEQFF. The CDR3 coding sequence is TGTGCCATCACGGGGATCGGGTACAATGAGCAGTTCTTC.

This clonotype was recorded many times. The chain recombines TRBV4-3 with TRBJ2-5, with D perhaps matching TRBD2 (6 bases). In germline, CDR1 is LGHNA, CDR2 YSLEER. The CDR3 extends over 15 amino acids. V lost 4 bases, J lost 4 bases, and 16 bases lay in between. The CDR3 sequence: CASSLEWGGGETQYF. In DNA, the CDR3 is TGCGCCAGCAGCCTCGAGTGGGGAGGAGGAGAGACCCAGTACTTC.

This clonotype was seen more than once but under ten times. This rearrangement joins TRBV20-1 to TRBJ2-5; 9 bases fit TRBD2. With V trimmed by 1 base and J by 5 bases, 11 bases remained unmatched. This CDR3 comprises 16 residues. CDR1 and CDR2 from the germline V gene are DFQATT and SNEGSKA (reference sequence). The CDR3: CSARVPTGLALETQYF. Here the CDR3 DNA reads TGCAGTGCTAGAGTCCCGACGGGACTAGCCTTGGAGACCCAGTACTTC.

The V gene is TRBV20-1, the J gene TRBJ1-5; 10 bases map to TRBD1. The germline V gene has CDR1 DFQATT and CDR2 SNEGSKA (reference sequence). The CDR3 runs to 12 residues. V trimming: 5 bases; J trimming: 7 bases; junction bases outside the gene matches: 2. The DNA of the CDR3 is TGCAGTGCTTGGACAGGGGGACAGCCCCAGCATTTT. As protein: CSAWTGGQPQHF.

This chain joins TRBV12-3 or TRBV12-4 and TRBJ2-3; 9 bases align to TRBD1. This CDR3 spans 15 amino acids. Trimming took 5 bases from V and 6 from J; bases not matched to a gene: 9. The CDR3 is CASSIGTGSTDTQYF. CDR3 nucleotide sequence: TGTGCCAGCAGTATCGGGACAGGGTCAACCGATACGCAGTATTTT.

This clonotype showed up just a few times. The chain combines TRBV20-1 with TRBJ1-2, with D unresolved. Germline CDR1 reads DFQATT; CDR2 reads SNEGSKA (reference sequence). The CDR3 extends over 13 amino acids. The V gene lost 1 base and the J gene lost 4 bases, with 10 bases spanning the gap. The CDR3 region has the DNA TGCAGTGCTAGAGTTGATCTGGGCTATGGCTACACCTTC. Residues: CSARVDLGYGYTF.

This clonotype was counted ten times or more. In DNA form, the CDR3 reads TGCGCCAGCAGCCCAGCCTCCGGGACAGGGGGCTACGAGCAGTACTTC. Residues: CASSPASGTGGYEQYF. The chain employs TRBV4-1 and TRBJ2-7; 11 positions match TRBD1. The CDR3 is 16 residues long. With 4 bases clipped from V and 3 bases from J, the junction kept 8 bases outside the gene matches. Germline V gene lookup returns CDR1 MGHRA and CDR2 YSYEKL.

The chain combines TRBV28 with TRBJ2-5; TRBD2 matches at 11 bases. The J call is uncertain, as TRBJ2-7 better fits the DNA end. Germline CDR1 and CDR2: MDHEN and SYDVKM. CDR3 length: 16 amino acids. This CDR3 is CASSPIAGGAEYEQYF. The CDR3 region has the DNA TGTGCCAGCAGTCCGATAGCGGGAGGGGCGGAATACGAGCAGTACTTC.

The rearrangement joins TRBV20-1 to TRBJ2-7; D perhaps matches TRBD2 (6 bases). Germline assignment: CDR1 DFQATT and CDR2 SNEGSKA (reference sequence). V lost 1 base and J 0 bases, leaving 10 bases between the germline ends. The CDR3 is 14 amino acids. The DNA of the CDR3 is TGCAGTGCTAGAGCCGACGGGAGCTCCTACGAGCAGTACTTC. It is translated as CSARADGSSYEQYF.

This chain uses TRBV18 with TRBJ2-5; 7 nucleotides match TRBD1. The V and J ends lost 4 bases and 0 bases, in that order; junction bases with no gene match: 5. The CDR3 consists of 15 residues. Germline loops: CDR1 KGHSH, CDR2 LQKENI. The CDR3 DNA reads as TGTGCCAGCTCACGGCCGGGGACAGACCAAGAGACCCAGTACTTC. It translates to CASSRPGTDQETQYF.

This chain connects TRBV29-1 to TRBJ2-1, with a tentative D call TRBD2 (6 bases). The length of the CDR3 is 11 residues. V lost 5 bases and J 15 bases, leaving 17 bases between the germline ends. Germline-derived CDR1 and CDR2 are SQVTM and ANQGSEA. CDR3 residues: CSVTLAGNPFF. CDR3 nucleotide sequence: TGCAGCGTTACCTTGGCGGGGAACCCGTTCTTC.

This clonotype was seen only a few times. V is TRBV20-1 and J is TRBJ2-4; 12 bases line up with TRBD2. Germline lookup yields CDR1 DFQATT and CDR2 SNEGSKA (reference sequence). V lost 8 bases and J lost 13; bases outside the gene matches: 12. This CDR3 spans 13 amino acids. The DNA for the CDR3 is TGCAGTCCTCGACTAGCGGGAGTTAGGGAGCAGTACTTC. Encoded protein: CSPRLAGVREQYF.

The genes are TRBV28 and TRBJ2-3, with a tentative D call TRBD2 (6 bases). Germline V gene data show CDR1 as MDHEN and CDR2 as SYDVKM. The V and J ends lost 2 bases and 3 bases respectively, with 15 bases between them. The CDR3 has 16 residues. The CDR3 DNA is TGTGCCAGCAGTTTAGTCAGGGCGGGAACAACAGATACGCAGTATTTT. Translated: CASSLVRAGTTDTQYF. The full variable domain, its missing parts supplied by reference TRBV28 and TRBJ2-3, is DVKVTQSSRYLVKRTGEKVFLECVQDMDHENMFWYRQDPGLGLRLIYFSYDVKMKEKGDIPEGYSVSREKKERFSLILESASTNQTSMYLCASSLVRAGTTDTQYFGPGTRLTVL.

The chain recombines TRBV29-1 with TRBJ2-1; 7 bases fit TRBD2. The end of the DNA aligns better with TRBJ2-7, so the J call may be wrong. The CDR3 contains 13 residues. Germline assignment: CDR1 SQVTM and CDR2 ANQGSEA. The CDR3 is CSAVTSLYNEQYF. Here the CDR3 DNA reads TGCAGCGCTGTGACTAGCTTGTACAATGAGCAGTACTTC.

This chain uses TRBV28 with TRBJ1-1, with D tentatively TRBD1 (6 bases). Trimming took 6 bases from V and 1 from J, leaving 15 bases between them. This CDR3 spans 15 amino acids. Per germline, CDR1 MDHEN and CDR2 SYDVKM. DNA of the CDR3: TGTGCCAGCAGGGAACTCGGGACACAGAACACTGAAGCTTTCTTT. Residues: CASRELGTQNTEAFF.

This clonotype has just a few counts. J is TRBJ1-5 and V is TRBV20-1; 7 nucleotides align to TRBD1. The CDR3 spans 14 residues. Germline assignment: CDR1 DFQATT and CDR2 SNEGSKA (reference sequence). The J segment lost 2 bases and the V segment lost 6 bases, leaving 7 bases of the junction unmatched. CDR3 bases: TGCAGTGCCCCGGACAGGCGTGGCAATCAGCCCCAGCATTTT. As protein: CSAPDRRGNQPQHF.

The chain couples TRBV28 to TRBJ2-1; 7 positions match TRBD2. The ends lost 1 base at V and 7 bases at J; junction bases unmatched: 16. The germline V gene encodes CDR1 MDHEN and CDR2 SYDVKM. CDR3 size: 18 residues. The CDR3 reads CASSLLTGLAVGGNEQFF. The DNA for the CDR3 is TGTGCCAGCAGTTTATTAACCGGGCTAGCGGTGGGGGGGAATGAGCAGTTCTTC.

This clonotype appeared many times. The V call is TRBV9, the J call TRBJ2-5; TRBD1 is a possible D gene (5 bases). Trimming took off 4 bases at V and 5 bases at J, with 9 bases between the two ends. CDR3 size: 12 residues. From germline, CDR1 is SGDLS and CDR2 YYNGEE. The CDR3 DNA reads as TGTGCCAGCAGCCTTCCAGGGGAGACCCAGTACTTC. Encoded protein: CASSLPGETQYF.

The sample holds a few counts of this clonotype. The chain recombines TRBV5-1 with TRBJ2-5; D assignment may be TRBD1 or TRBD2 (5 bases each). The CDR3 is 16 amino acids. V gave up 4 bases and J gave up 1 base, with 17 bases separating them. CDR1 SGHRS and CDR2 YFSETQ come from the germline V gene. CDR3 loop: CASSAVGGNIQETQYF. The CDR3 nucleotides are TGCGCCAGCAGCGCCGTTGGGGGTAATATCCAAGAGACCCAGTACTTC.

This clonotype was detected only a few times. This chain uses TRBV27 with TRBJ1-5; D is undetermined. The CDR3 spans 12 residues. Germline V lookup: CDR1 MNHEY, CDR2 SMNVEV (reference sequence). Trimming removed 6 bases from V and 5 bases from J, with 8 bases in between. The CDR3 nucleotides are TGTGCCAGCAGCGCGAGGGATCAGCCCCAGCATTTT. Protein sequence: CASSARDQPQHF.

V gene TRBV6-5 combines with J gene TRBJ2-3; D perhaps matches TRBD2 (5 bases). The CDR3 has 13 amino acids. The V end lost 0 bases, the J end lost 8 bases, and 9 bases lay between the germline ends. Germline V gene sequence: CDR1 MNHEY, CDR2 SVGAGI. CDR3 amino acids: CASSYSGVSTQYF. DNA for the CDR3: TGTGCCAGCAGTTACTCCGGGGTTTCTACGCAGTATTTT.

This clonotype was detected only a few times. J is TRBJ1-5 and V is TRBV9; the D is unclear. Per the germline V gene, CDR1 is SGDLS and CDR2 is YYNGEE. The CDR3 runs 14 residues. V was shortened by 3 bases and J by 0 bases, with 7 bases between the two germline ends. This CDR3 reads CASSAQHSNQPQHF. The CDR3 DNA reads as TGTGCCAGCAGCGCCCAACATAGCAATCAGCCCCAGCATTTT.

This clonotype has only a few counts. The chain employs TRBV7-9 and TRBJ2-7; no firm D call. CDR3 size: 15 residues. V was shortened by 1 base and J by 3 bases, with 13 bases between the two germline ends. Germline CDR1 is SEHNR and CDR2 is FQNEAQ (reference sequence). DNA of the CDR3: TGTGCCAGCAGCTTAGGGGGTTCTGCAAACTACGAGCAGTACTTC. Its translation is CASSLGGSANYEQYF.